The rows below give T cell receptor beta chains drawn from one sample of a study of OX40 agonist ivuxolimab in advanced cancers. TCRdb keeps only in-frame clones here, not all; method: immunoSEQ multiplex PCR. Here the sample spans tens of thousands of clones, about 83% being singletons. The sample in question was CD4+ or CD8+ T cells sorted from blood, obtained in a trial of the OX40 agonist ivuxolimab. These TCRs come from an adult with an advanced solid tumor such as melanoma, head and neck, liver or kidney cancer. CDR3s leave out the opening cysteine and the closing phenylalanine or tryptophan. The D gene is left open where the match is weak.

len: 10; d_gene: NA; v_gene: TRBV11-2; CDR3aa: ASSRGGLLSY
len: 15; d_gene: TRBD1; v_gene: TRBV9; CDR3aa: ASSDSGGQGVTDTQY
len: 13; d_gene: TRBD2; v_gene: TRBV7-2; CDR3aa: ASSSEAGRAGTQY
len: 11; d_gene: NA; v_gene: TRBV11-2; CDR3aa: ASSSQGYTEAF
len: 15; d_gene: NA; v_gene: TRBV7-9; CDR3aa: ASSLGGGGGRTDTQY
len: 16; d_gene: NA; v_gene: TRBV7-8; CDR3aa: ASSPSRPPGNSGNTIY
len: 13; d_gene: TRBD1; v_gene: TRBV4-1; CDR3aa: ASSPAGQGSEKLF
len: 15; d_gene: NA; v_gene: TRBV19; CDR3aa: ASSARGQGAADYEQY
len: 13; d_gene: TRBD1; v_gene: TRBV7-2; CDR3aa: ASSLDRVTIYEQY
len: 18; d_gene: NA; v_gene: TRBV28; CDR3aa: ASSLRGIALSDYSNQPQH
len: 12; d_gene: NA; v_gene: TRBV6-5; CDR3aa: ASSLVAGNTEAF
len: 11; d_gene: NA; v_gene: TRBV15; CDR3aa: ATTNYLNTEAF
len: 11; d_gene: NA; v_gene: TRBV10-2; CDR3aa: ASSVTFLTEAF
len: 11; d_gene: NA; v_gene: TRBV29-1; CDR3aa: SVPAAGYTEAF
len: 11; d_gene: TRBD1; v_gene: TRBV6-1; CDR3aa: ASTGGPNYGYT
len: 10; d_gene: NA; v_gene: TRBV10-2; CDR3aa: ASSKQGNEQF
len: 10; d_gene: NA; v_gene: TRBV18; CDR3aa: ASSPATDTQY
len: 13; d_gene: NA; v_gene: TRBV27; CDR3aa: ASSLGGGYSYEQY
len: 12; d_gene: NA; v_gene: TRBV7-2; CDR3aa: ASRGRSGPGTQY
len: 15; d_gene: NA; v_gene: TRBV11-3; CDR3aa: ASSSRGLSGVTGELF
len: 12; d_gene: TRBD1; v_gene: TRBV9; CDR3aa: ASSVGTGSGKLF
len: 11; d_gene: NA; v_gene: TRBV27; CDR3aa: ASSLLGRTKAF
len: 13; d_gene: NA; v_gene: TRBV5-4; CDR3aa: ASRAGQMNTGELF
len: 12; d_gene: NA; v_gene: TRBV30; CDR3aa: AWSASGTGGGYT
len: 14; d_gene: TRBD1; v_gene: TRBV5-1; CDR3aa: ASSAWDSSTNEKLF
len: 12; d_gene: NA; v_gene: TRBV29-1; CDR3aa: SVQGSSGANVLT
len: 12; d_gene: TRBD1; v_gene: TRBV6-1; CDR3aa: ASSEGQSPNEQF
len: 12; d_gene: NA; v_gene: TRBV9; CDR3aa: ASSASRERETQY
len: 14; d_gene: TRBD1; v_gene: TRBV27; CDR3aa: ASSFPIGTVDQPQH
len: 14; d_gene: NA; v_gene: TRBV4-3; CDR3aa: ASSRFSWGSTDTQY
len: 14; d_gene: TRBD2; v_gene: TRBV7-2; CDR3aa: ASSAGLAGGRDEQF
len: 13; d_gene: TRBD1; v_gene: TRBV30; CDR3aa: AWSAQDRSNYGYT
len: 10; d_gene: TRBD1; v_gene: TRBV19; CDR3aa: ATRQGYNEQF
len: 13; d_gene: TRBD1; v_gene: TRBV5-1; CDR3aa: ASSLGGVSGNTIY
len: 14; d_gene: TRBD1; v_gene: TRBV4-3; CDR3aa: ASSKTGGAGVTEAF
len: 13; d_gene: TRBD1; v_gene: TRBV5-1; CDR3aa: ASSGLQGVSYEQY
len: 13; d_gene: NA; v_gene: TRBV6-1; CDR3aa: ASSVLANLNTEAF
len: 12; d_gene: NA; v_gene: TRBV5-5; CDR3aa: ASSAILVPDTQY
len: 15; d_gene: TRBD2; v_gene: TRBV9; CDR3aa: ASSVAASGVGTDTQY
len: 11; d_gene: NA; v_gene: TRBV2; CDR3aa: ASSKKENSPLH
len: 13; d_gene: NA; v_gene: TRBV11-2; CDR3aa: ASSRQPGSGYEQY
len: 13; d_gene: TRBD1; v_gene: TRBV4-2; CDR3aa: ASSQPDRGVYGYT
len: 10; d_gene: NA; v_gene: TRBV6-5; CDR3aa: ASTASGNTIY
len: 12; d_gene: NA; v_gene: TRBV6-1; CDR3aa: ASSPFGRNTEAF
len: 11; d_gene: NA; v_gene: TRBV2; CDR3aa: ASSEAEAQPQH
len: 18; d_gene: TRBD2; v_gene: TRBV23-1; CDR3aa: ASSPAPRASGLFGTGELF
len: 11; d_gene: NA; v_gene: TRBV10-3; CDR3aa: AISESYRDEQY
len: 13; d_gene: TRBD1; v_gene: TRBV18; CDR3aa: ASSRFRGLVDTQY
len: 13; d_gene: NA; v_gene: TRBV6-5; CDR3aa: ASSLKLLIRSPLH
len: 13; d_gene: TRBD1; v_gene: TRBV6-5; CDR3aa: ASSNPGQSNYEQY
len: 14; d_gene: NA; v_gene: TRBV27; CDR3aa: ASSSAGTVLYNEQF
len: 13; d_gene: NA; v_gene: TRBV19; CDR3aa: ASSIEVSSKGTQY